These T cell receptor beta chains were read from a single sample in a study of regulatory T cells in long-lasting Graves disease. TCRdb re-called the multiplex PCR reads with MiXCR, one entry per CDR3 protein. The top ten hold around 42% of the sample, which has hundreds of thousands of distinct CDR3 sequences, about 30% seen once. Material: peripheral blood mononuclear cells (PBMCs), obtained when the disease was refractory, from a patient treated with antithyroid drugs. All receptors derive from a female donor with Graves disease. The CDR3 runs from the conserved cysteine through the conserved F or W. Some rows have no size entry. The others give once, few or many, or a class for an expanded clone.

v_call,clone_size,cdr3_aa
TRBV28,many,CASSSGTGGGETQYF
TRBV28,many,CASHTGVHGYTF
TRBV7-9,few,CASSSGGGYPAGYTF
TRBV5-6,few,CASSLAWSGSIETQYF
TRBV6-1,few,CASSHPGQGQTQYF
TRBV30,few,CAYIGGAGYGYTF
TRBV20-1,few,CSARDDGWQGETQYF
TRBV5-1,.,CASSSGLQATNEKLFF
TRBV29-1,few,CSVEGGPTRREQYF
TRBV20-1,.,CSARDSGRVDIQYF
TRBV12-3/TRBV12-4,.,CASSSERESGDTQYF
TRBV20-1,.,CSARAGGGGNSPLHF
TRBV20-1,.,CSASPWDRDTGELFF
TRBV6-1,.,CASSELVTPGYGYTF
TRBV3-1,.,CASSQVMDPSEGYTF
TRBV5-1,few,CASSLGARGTEAFF
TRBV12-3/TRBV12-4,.,CASSTGRLNYGYTF
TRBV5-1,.,CASSQGTGRDEQYF
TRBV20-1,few,CSAGGEAGGGETQYF
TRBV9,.,CASSASGTGAYGYTF
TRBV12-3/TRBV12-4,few,CTSRSRGRAEAFF
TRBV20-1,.,CSARGDGGGQGPQHF
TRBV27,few,CASSWEGRSNQPQHF
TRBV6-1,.,CASTWTGELFF
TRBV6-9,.,CASSYAGLAGSSGANVLTF
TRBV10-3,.,CAISESTRGTKSEQYF
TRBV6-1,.,CASSEAMGSPYSPLHF
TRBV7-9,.,CASSLVRDTKNIQYF
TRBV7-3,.,CASNPQGNAEAFF
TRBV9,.,CASSVDGTLLVPLHF
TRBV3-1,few,CASSRGHSNQPQHF
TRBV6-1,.,CASSARQPRGEAFF
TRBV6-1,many,CASSEVELAGGETQYF
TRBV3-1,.,CASSQRDSTDQPQHF
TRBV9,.,CASSPPSGQSSYEQYF
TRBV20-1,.,CSARLAGLGTQYF
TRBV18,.,CASSPPSGGSTEAFF
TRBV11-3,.,CASSHGTSGRNEQFF
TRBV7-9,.,CASSLASQGAGPYGYTF
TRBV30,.,CAWREGLNTEAFF
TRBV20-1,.,CSANTETATNQPQHF
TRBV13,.,CASSLWPAGVKETQYF
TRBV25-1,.,CASSASGRGDGTNEKLFF
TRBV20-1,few,CSATTDLKPSYEQYF
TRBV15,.,CATSREAGTTYEQYF
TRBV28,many,CASSFQGTEAFF
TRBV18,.,CASSPDAGLLETQYF
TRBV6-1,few,CASSNPSTGYEKLFF
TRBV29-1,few,CSVAMGVDTEAFF
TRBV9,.,CASSVGSSGNTIYF
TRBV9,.,CASSDGGGGVNSPLHF
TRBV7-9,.,CASSLYSTDTQYF
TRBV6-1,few,CASQRGGVQPQHF
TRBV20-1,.,CCAATRGGGYTF